This TCR beta chain was captured in a study of tumor-infiltrating lymphocytes in primary liver carcinoma. This CDR3 comprises 13 residues. Germline V gene sequence: CDR1 SGHDT, CDR2 YYEEEE. V lost 1 base and J 17 bases, leaving 16 bases between the germline ends. Priming with a constant-region primer yielded TCR beta cDNA from 400 to 500 ng total RNA. Three-round nested multiplex PCR performed with slightly modified ARM-PCR produced the TCR beta libraries. For 10 cycles apiece, the opening two PCR rounds ran with TRBV1-TRBV30 forward primers and a C-beta reverse primer. A single record per CDR3 protein comes from TCRdb applying MiXCR to the multiplex PCR reads. Of tens of thousands of distinct CDR3 sequences listed, 72% are singletons. Co-extracting RNA and DNA was done with about 20-34 mg of unsorted bulk tissue as input.

The chain combines TRBV5-6 with TRBJ1-6; no reliable D call. The clonotype comes from a middle-aged man with primary liver carcinoma and hepatitis B virus infection. Sequenced material: liver tumor tissue from sampling region 1. Subset defined: tumor region T1, superior pole. The chain's CDR3 is CASSLYHNSHFHF. The CDR3 region has the DNA TGTGCCAGCAGCTTGTACCATAATTCACACTTCCACTTT.